This T cell receptor beta chain is drawn from a study of shared clonotypes between healthy human individuals. The CDR3 consists of 14 residues. Germline V gene sequence: CDR1 SNHLY, CDR2 FYNNEI. With 4 bases removed from V and 4 bases from J, the gap between germline ends came to 13 bases. In the original processing: ImmunoSEQ sequences covered only the junction and lacked quality scores; filtering therefore differed. Clones were read by immunoSEQ multiplex PCR, and TCRdb kept only the in-frame ones, dropping some. V and J calls and clone size are those listed in that table; D and trimming were worked out from the DNA. Seen here are some 1.1 million clones, 70% to 85% observed once, and the top ten hold approximately 0.9%. Donation came from healthy HIV-negative adults that had no recent acute infections or vaccinations. A CD45RA+ naive subset and a CD45RA-negative memory subset were split from CD4+ cells.

This chain uses TRBV2 with TRBJ1-2; maybe TRBD1 (6 bases). The sample consisted of memory CD4+ T cells from PBMCs. Described subset: CD45RA-negative fraction. The TCR was taken from a man aged 18 to 30 in good health. Some clones in this sample may be carry-over from other donors' samples. The CDR3 is CASSGSGAGYGYTF. The DNA of the CDR3 is TGTGCCAGCAGTGGGTCAGGGGCGGGCTATGGCTACACCTTC.